This T cell receptor beta chain appears in the sequencing data of a study of blood T cell repertoires in COVID-19 (dated by TCRdb to about 2020). With respect to the entire study: The collaborator samples originated in the United States, Italy and Spain and spanned the acute and convalescent phases of COVID-19. The material from the prospective study consisted of cDNA or gDNA derived from T cells, B-cell-depleted T cells, or PBMCs. Deeply sampled blood TCRbeta repertoires from subjects exposed to, actively infected with, or recovered from COVID-19 were included in the dataset. The repertoires were released in a freely available public database intended as a resource for research on the immune response to SARS-CoV-2. Samples came from the ongoing ImmuneRACE study (first 160 participants) plus 1,254 subjects from 6 global collaborators. The sample metadata nearly always contained a de-identified subject ID, COVID-19 status, age in years and sex. Where available, HLA class I and class II types were obtained from metadata supplied by the sample provider rather than from assay-based typing.

TCRbeta CDR3 regions were amplified from genomic DNA by means of the immunoSEQ Assay, a bias-controlled multiplex PCR. From the authors' description of their analysis: Nucleated cell counts per sample were estimated from amplification of reference gene primers within the assay. To quantify the absolute abundance of each unique TCRbeta CDR3 rearrangement, sequence reads were collapsed and filtered. Productive Simpson clonality was computed per sample as the square root of Simpson's diversity index over productive rearrangements. Sourced from immuneACCESS, this table was stored by TCRdb with only in-frame sequences that have V and J called. A share of the clones is absent; for the studies checked, an unresolved V gene accounts for under half, and the remainder has no known explanation. For V, J and clone size, that table is used; D and trimming come from the DNA. The sample table holds approximately 250,000 clones, of which under 90% were seen once. The ten largest clones represent 7.5% to 9% of the sample.

For this clone: Its antigen specificity is not known. No qualities accompany the bases; no much larger clone lies one base away.

Reading from cysteine to phenylalanine, the CDR3 counts 13 amino acids. The only DNA kept is the CDR3, 39 bases in frame from the first base. Deletion took 8 bases off V and 8 bases off J, with a span of 18 bases between the germline ends. In the germline V gene (reference sequence), CDR1 corresponds to LNHDA and CDR2 to SQIVND. Whole blood was collected in K2EDTA tubes by collaborating institutions according to the institutions' own protocols. Collaborator samples were shipped for TCRbeta analysis as frozen whole blood, isolated PBMCs, or DNA extracted from either sample type. General study outcomes and caveats: Clinical and demographic metadata were provided uncurated, with the amount varying by source and participant.

The sequenced sample consisted of peripheral blood. The TCR originated in a human donor in a cohort sampled during active COVID-19. The receptor chain draws on TRBV19 and TRBJ1-1; TRBD1 is perhaps the D gene, given 5 matching bases. The DNA sequence reads TGTGCCAGTGGCCGGGACTTCTTTTCCGAAGCTTTCTTT. This gives the protein CASGRDFFSEAFF.